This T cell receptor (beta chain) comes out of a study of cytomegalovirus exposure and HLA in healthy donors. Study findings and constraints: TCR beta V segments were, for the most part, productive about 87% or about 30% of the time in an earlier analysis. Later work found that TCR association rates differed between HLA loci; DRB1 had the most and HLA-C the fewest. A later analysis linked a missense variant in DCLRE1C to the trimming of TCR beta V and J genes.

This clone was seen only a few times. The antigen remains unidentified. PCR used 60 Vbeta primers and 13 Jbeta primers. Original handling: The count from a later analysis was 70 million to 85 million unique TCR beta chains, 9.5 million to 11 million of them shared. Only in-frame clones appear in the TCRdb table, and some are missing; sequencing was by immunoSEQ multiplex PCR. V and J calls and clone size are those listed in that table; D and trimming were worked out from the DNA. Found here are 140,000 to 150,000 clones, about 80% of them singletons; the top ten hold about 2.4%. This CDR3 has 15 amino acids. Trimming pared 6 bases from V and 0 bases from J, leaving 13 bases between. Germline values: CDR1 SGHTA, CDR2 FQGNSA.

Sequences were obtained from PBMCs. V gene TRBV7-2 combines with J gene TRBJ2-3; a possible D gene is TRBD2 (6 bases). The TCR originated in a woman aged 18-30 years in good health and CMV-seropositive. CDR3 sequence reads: CASRNWGTSTDTQYF. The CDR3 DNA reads TGTGCCAGCAGAAACTGGGGGACTAGCACAGATACGCAGTATTTT.